This TCR beta chain appears in the sequencing data of a study of Ad26.COV2.S vaccination and SARS-CoV-2 variants. Study-level points and caveats: Researchers reported similar non-spike TCR breadth in vaccine and placebo recipients.

Concerning this clone itself: Antigen: not known.

The CDR3 runs 16 residues. Germline CDR1 reads MGHRA; CDR2 reads YSYEKL. V shed 3 bases and J 1 base; nucleotides not matched to a gene: 7. Method: immunoSEQ multiplex PCR; TCRdb's copy keeps in-frame clones and lacks some. The data contain about 350,000 clones, about 86% of them singletons. Treatment noted: around 19 received Ad26.COV2.S at low or high dose, single or two shots; several received placebo; per-sample allocation not given. Collection of the samples took place on day 63 after the first injection of vaccine or placebo. The sequencing here drew on peripheral blood, taken in a trial of Ad26.COV2.S vaccine versus placebo. The source is a person aged 18-65 years who received the Ad26.COV2.S COVID-19 vaccine or a placebo. V usage is TRBV4-1 and J usage is TRBJ2-5; TRBD2 matches 8 bases. Here the CDR3 reads CASSHSGMNFQETQYF. CDR3 sequence (DNA): TGCGCCAGCAGCCATAGCGGGATGAACTTCCAAGAGACCCAGTACTTC.